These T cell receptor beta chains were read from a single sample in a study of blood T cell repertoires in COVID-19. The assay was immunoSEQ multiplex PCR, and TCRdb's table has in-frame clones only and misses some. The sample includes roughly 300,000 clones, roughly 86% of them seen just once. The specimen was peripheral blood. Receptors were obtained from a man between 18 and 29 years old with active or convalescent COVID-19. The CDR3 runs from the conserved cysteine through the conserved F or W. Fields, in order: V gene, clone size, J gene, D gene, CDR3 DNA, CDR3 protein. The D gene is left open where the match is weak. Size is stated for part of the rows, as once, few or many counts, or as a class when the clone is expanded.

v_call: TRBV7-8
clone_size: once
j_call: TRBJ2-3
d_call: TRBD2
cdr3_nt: TGTGCCAGCAGCCTTAGCGGGGGAACCACAGATACGCAGTATTTT
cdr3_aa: CASSLSGGTTDTQYF

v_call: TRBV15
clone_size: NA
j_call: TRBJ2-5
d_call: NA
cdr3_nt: TGTGCCACCAGCCGAGACAGCCAAGAGACCCAGTACTTC
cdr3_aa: CATSRDSQETQYF

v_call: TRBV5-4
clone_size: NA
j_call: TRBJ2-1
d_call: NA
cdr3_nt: TGTGCCAGCAGAGGGGGGGGCAGAACCAATGAGCAGTTCTTC
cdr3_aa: CASRGGGRTNEQFF

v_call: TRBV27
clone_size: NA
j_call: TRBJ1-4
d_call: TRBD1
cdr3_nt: TGTGCCAGCAGTCCGCTCCGGGACAGGGTTTTATATGAGGATGAAAAACTGTTTTTT
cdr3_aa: CASSPLRDRVLYEDEKLFF

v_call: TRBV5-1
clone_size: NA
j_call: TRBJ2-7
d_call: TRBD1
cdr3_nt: TGCGCCAGCAGCGCACCCGGGACAGATAAGGACGAGCAGTACTTC
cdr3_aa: CASSAPGTDKDEQYF

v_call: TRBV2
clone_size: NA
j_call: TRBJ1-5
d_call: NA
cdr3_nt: TGTGCCAGCACCAGAAGGGGGGGTTGGAGCAATCAGCCCCAGCATTTT
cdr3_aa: CASTRRGGWSNQPQHF

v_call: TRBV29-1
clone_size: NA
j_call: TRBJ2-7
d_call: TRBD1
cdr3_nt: TGCAGCGTTCCCCCGGGACAGATCTCCTACGAGCAGTACTTC
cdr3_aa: CSVPPGQISYEQYF

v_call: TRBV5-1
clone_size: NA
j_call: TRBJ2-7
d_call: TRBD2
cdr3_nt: TGCGCCAGCAGCTTTAGCGGGGTTACCTACGAGCAGTACTTC
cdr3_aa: CASSFSGVTYEQYF

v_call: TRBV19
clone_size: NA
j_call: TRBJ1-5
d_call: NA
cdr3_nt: TGTGCCAGTTCGACGGGACAAAGCAATCAGCCCCAGCATTTT
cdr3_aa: CASSTGQSNQPQHF

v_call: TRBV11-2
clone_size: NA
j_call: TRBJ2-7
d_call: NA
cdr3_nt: TGTGCCAGCAGCTTAGCTCGCTACGAGCAGTACTTC
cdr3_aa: CASSLARYEQYF

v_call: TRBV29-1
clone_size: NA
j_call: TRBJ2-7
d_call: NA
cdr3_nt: TGCAGCGATGGGGCTGGCAGGGAGGACGAGCAGTACTTC
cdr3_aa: CSDGAGREDEQYF

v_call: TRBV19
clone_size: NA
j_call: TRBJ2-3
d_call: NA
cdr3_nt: TGTGCCAGTAGTTCGGAGCGGGCATCTAGCACAGATACGCAGTATTTT
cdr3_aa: CASSSERASSTDTQYF